This T cell receptor beta chain was obtained from a study of human T cells and chemical hapten exposure. The germline V and J ends were trimmed by 7 bases and 1 base, with 10 bases remaining between them. Germline assignment: CDR1 SEHNR and CDR2 FQNEAQ (reference sequence). The CDR3 extends over 13 amino acids. This clonotype was observed a handful of times. No antigen is known for it. TCRdb processed the RACE reads anew with MiXCR; each CDR3 protein has one entry. The sample has tens of thousands of distinct CDR3 sequences; 10% to 15% are singletons. Noted time point: patch test 3, about 24 weeks after DPC sensitization. Treatment meaning: therapeutic diphenylcyclopropenone sensitization with weekly scalp DPC. Study conclusions and caveats: No shift was seen in TCRs above 1 in 1000 frequency with DPC sensitization.

Sequenced material: whole blood, taken in connection with sensitization to the hapten diphenylcyclopropenone (DPC). This sequence joins TRBV7-9 and TRBJ2-5; no clear D gene. This TCR came from a woman in her fifties or sixties with alopecia areata. Some clones in this sample may be carry-over from other donors' samples. The CDR3 sequence: CASNLKPQETQYF. CDR3 DNA sequence: TGTGCCAGCAACCTGAAGCCCCAAGAGACCCAGTACTTC.